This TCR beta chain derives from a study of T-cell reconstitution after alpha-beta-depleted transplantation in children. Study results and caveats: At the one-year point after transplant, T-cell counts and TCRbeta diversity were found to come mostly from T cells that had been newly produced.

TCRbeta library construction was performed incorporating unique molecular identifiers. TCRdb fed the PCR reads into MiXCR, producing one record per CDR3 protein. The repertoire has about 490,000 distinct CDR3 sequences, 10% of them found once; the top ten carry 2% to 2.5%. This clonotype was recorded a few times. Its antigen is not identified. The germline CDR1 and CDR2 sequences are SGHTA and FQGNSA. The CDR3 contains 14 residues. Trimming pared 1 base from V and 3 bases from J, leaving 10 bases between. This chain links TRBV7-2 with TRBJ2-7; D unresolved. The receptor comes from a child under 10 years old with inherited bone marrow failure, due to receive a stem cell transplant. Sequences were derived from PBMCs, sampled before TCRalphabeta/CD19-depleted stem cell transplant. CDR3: CASSLGATGYEQYF. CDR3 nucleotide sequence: TGTGCCAGCAGCTTAGGGGCGACTGGCTACGAGCAGTACTTC. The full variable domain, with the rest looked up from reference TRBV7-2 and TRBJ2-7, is GAGVSQSPSNKVTEKGKDVELRCDPISGHTALYWYRQSLGQGLEFLIYFQGNSAPDKSGLPSDRFSAERTGGSVSTLTIQRTQQEDSAVYLCASSLGATGYEQYFGPGTRLTVT.